The 15 T cell receptor beta chains reported below all come from one sample, sequenced in a study of OX40 agonist ivuxolimab in advanced cancers. Method: immunoSEQ multiplex PCR; TCRdb's copy keeps in-frame clones and lacks some. The sample shows over 60,000 clones, 75% to 90% of them seen only once. The sample in question was CD4+ or CD8+ T cells sorted from blood, obtained in a trial of the OX40 agonist ivuxolimab. These receptors came from an adult with an advanced solid tumor such as melanoma, head and neck, liver or kidney cancer.

As concerns this clone: The sample holds other DNA sequences that translate to the same CDR3. The V gene is TRBV2, the J gene TRBJ2-1, with D possibly matching TRBD2 (5 bases). V lost 1 base and J 1 base, leaving 14 bases between the germline ends. Germline assignment: CDR1 SNHLY and CDR2 FYNNEI. The CDR3 is 17 residues long. CDR3 in DNA: TGTGCCAGCAGTGAAGGGAAAAGCGGTCCTTCCTACAATGAGCAGTTCTTC. It encodes CASSEGKSGPSYNEQFF.

This clone was seen a single time. This CDR3 is CASSVGQGASYEQYF. CDR3 nucleotides: TGCGCCAGCAGCGTGGGACAGGGAGCTTCCTACGAGCAGTACTTC. The gene calls are TRBV5-1 and TRBJ2-7, with 9 bases lining up with TRBD1. Germline CDR1 SGHRS, CDR2 YFSETQ. Trimming at V came to 4 bases and at J to 1 base, leaving 6 bases not matched to a gene. This CDR3 contains 15 residues.

The chain uses TRBV15 and TRBJ2-1, with 8 bases lining up with TRBD2. V shed 0 bases, J shed 7 bases, and the junction held 5 bases outside the gene matches. The CDR3 has 15 residues. From germline, CDR1 is LNHNV and CDR2 YYDKDF (reference sequence). This CDR3 reads CATSREAGGGNEQFF. CDR3 nucleotide sequence: TGTGCCACCAGCAGAGAGGCGGGAGGTGGAAATGAGCAGTTCTTC.

The rearrangement links TRBV28 to TRBJ2-2, with TRBD2 identical over 7 bases. The CDR3 extends over 15 amino acids. Looked up from germline, CDR1 is MDHEN and CDR2 is SYDVKM. Trimming removed 2 bases from V and 4 bases from J; junction bases left unmatched: 4. The CDR3: CASSLGGLSTGELFF. The DNA of the CDR3 is TGTGCCAGCAGTTTAGGGGGACTATCCACCGGGGAGCTGTTTTTT.

The table lists this clone with a count of one. V and J are TRBV11-2 and TRBJ2-5; D is uncertain. The CDR3 has 15 amino acids. Trimming stripped 5 bases from V and 11 bases from J, with 24 bases between. Germline V lookup: CDR1 SGHAT, CDR2 FQNNGV. The CDR3 region is CASSASIDNLREQYF. The CDR3 nucleotides are TGTGCCAGCAGCGCATCGATAGACAATTTACGAGAGCAGTACTTC.

The rearrangement links TRBV10-3 to TRBJ2-1, with D possibly being TRBD2 (6 bases). This CDR3 has 15 amino acids. Per the germline V gene, CDR1 is ENHRY and CDR2 is SYGVKD. Trimming stripped 9 bases from V and 2 bases from J, with 17 bases between. As DNA, the CDR3 is TGTGCCATAGGGGAGGCGGGGAAGGCCTACAATGAGCAGTTCTTC. It yields the protein CAIGEAGKAYNEQFF.

The chain carries TRBV6-1 and TRBJ1-4; D not resolved. V was trimmed by 1 base and J by 7 bases, leaving 7 bases between them. The CDR3 runs 13 residues. The germline gives CDR1 MNHNS, CDR2 SASEGT. The CDR3 here is CASSEVGPEKLFF. DNA for the CDR3: TGTGCCAGCAGTGAAGTTGGTCCTGAAAAACTGTTTTTT.

This clone was detected a few times. At the DNA level, this CDR3 is encoded by other sequences in the same sample as well. V is TRBV7-9 and J is TRBJ2-3; no clear D gene. With 2 bases removed from V and 2 bases from J, the gap between germline ends came to 2 bases. The germline V gene has CDR1 SEHNR and CDR2 FQNEAQ (reference sequence). The CDR3 extends over 12 amino acids. CDR3 bases: TGTGCCAGCAGCTTATCCACAGATACGCAGTATTTT. Translated, it gives CASSLSTDTQYF.

The gene calls are TRBV9 and TRBJ1-2, with D unresolved. Trimming cost V 0 bases and J 8 bases, with 11 bases left between them. This CDR3 is built from 13 residues. Germline loops: CDR1 SGDLS, CDR2 YYNGEE. This CDR3 reads CASSVDPTYGYTF. In DNA, the CDR3 is TGTGCCAGCAGCGTAGATCCGACATACGGCTACACCTTC.

The chain links TRBV10-2 to TRBJ1-5; 9 nucleotides match TRBD1. The V gene's germline CDR1 is WSHSY and CDR2 SAAADI. This CDR3 comprises 14 residues. Trimming at V came to 2 bases and at J to 6 bases, leaving 2 bases not matched to a gene. CDR3 nucleotides: TGCGCCAGCAGTGAGGACAGGGGGGGTCAGCCCCAGCATTTT. Protein product: CASSEDRGGQPQHF.

The CDR3 is CASRRTSSNEQYF. The DNA for the CDR3 is TGTGCCAGCAGGCGCACTAGTTCCAACGAGCAGTACTTC. This chain joins TRBV7-3 and TRBJ2-7; a possible D gene is TRBD2 (5 bases). V shed 6 bases and J shed 5 bases, with 14 bases lying between them. Germline CDR1 is SGHTA and CDR2 is FQGTGA. The length of the CDR3 is 13 residues.

In its sample, this clone was seen once. The rearrangement joins TRBV2 to TRBJ2-1; TRBD1 or TRBD2 may be the D gene (5 bases each). CDR3 size: 15 residues. Germline values: CDR1 SNHLY, CDR2 FYNNEI. Trimming stripped 6 bases from V and 5 bases from J, with 17 bases between. The CDR3 nucleotides read TGTGCCAGCAGACGGGTCCGGGACGGACACAATGAGCAGTTCTTC. Its protein product is CASRRVRDGHNEQFF.

V and J are TRBV27 and TRBJ2-1, with 11 bases fitting TRBD2. Unmatched junction bases numbered 11, after V lost 4 bases and J lost 0 bases. Germline CDR1 reads MNHEY; CDR2 reads SMNVEV (reference sequence). The CDR3 has 19 residues. The CDR3 coding sequence is TGTGCCAGCAGTTACCGCCTAGCGGGGGGCCTCAGCTCCTACAATGAGCAGTTCTTC. It specifies CASSYRLAGGLSSYNEQFF.

The rearrangement uses TRBV28 and TRBJ2-3; the D gene is possibly TRBD1 (6 bases). The V gene's germline CDR1 is MDHEN and CDR2 SYDVKM. V was clipped by 6 bases and J by 3 bases, with 16 bases between them. The CDR3 has 15 amino acids. CDR3 residues: CASSPLWTATDTQYF. In DNA, the CDR3 is TGTGCCAGCAGCCCCCTATGGACAGCAACAGATACGCAGTATTTT.

Comments on this clone: At one end the junction does not follow the germline gene, possibly because of a read error. The J gene is TRBJ2-7, the V gene TRBV15; 10 positions agree with TRBD1. This CDR3 spans 14 amino acids. The germline gives CDR1 LNHNV, CDR2 YYDKDF (reference sequence). CDR3 nucleotide sequence: TGTGCCACCAGCGGAGACAGGGGGCGGTACGAGCAGTACTTC. Protein sequence: CATSGDRGRYEQYF.